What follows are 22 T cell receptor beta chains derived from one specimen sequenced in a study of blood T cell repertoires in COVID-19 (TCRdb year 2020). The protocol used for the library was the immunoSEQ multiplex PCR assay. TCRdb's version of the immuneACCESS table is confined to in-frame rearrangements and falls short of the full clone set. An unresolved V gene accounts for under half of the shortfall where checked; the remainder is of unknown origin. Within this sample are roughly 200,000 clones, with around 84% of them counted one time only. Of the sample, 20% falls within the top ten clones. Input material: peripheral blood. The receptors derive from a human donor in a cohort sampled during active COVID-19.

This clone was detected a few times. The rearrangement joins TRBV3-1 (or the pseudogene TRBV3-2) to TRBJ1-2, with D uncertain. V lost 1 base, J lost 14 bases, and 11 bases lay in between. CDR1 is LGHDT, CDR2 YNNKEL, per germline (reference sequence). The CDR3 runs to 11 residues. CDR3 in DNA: TGTGCCAGCAGCCAAGGATCTATCGTTACCTTC. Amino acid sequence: CASSQGSIVTF.

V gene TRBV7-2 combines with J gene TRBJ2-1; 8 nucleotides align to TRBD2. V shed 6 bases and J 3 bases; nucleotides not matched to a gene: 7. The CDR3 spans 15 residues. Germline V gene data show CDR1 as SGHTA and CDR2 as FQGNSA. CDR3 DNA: TGTGCCAGCAGACTAGCGGAGACCCTCTACAATGAGCAGTTCTTC. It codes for CASRLAETLYNEQFF.

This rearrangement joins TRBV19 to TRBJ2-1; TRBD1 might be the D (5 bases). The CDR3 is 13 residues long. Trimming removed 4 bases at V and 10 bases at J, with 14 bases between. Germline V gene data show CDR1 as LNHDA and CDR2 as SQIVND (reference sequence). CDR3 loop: CASSTRQTGEQFF. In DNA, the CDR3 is TGTGCCAGTAGTACCCGACAGACTGGGGAGCAGTTCTTC.

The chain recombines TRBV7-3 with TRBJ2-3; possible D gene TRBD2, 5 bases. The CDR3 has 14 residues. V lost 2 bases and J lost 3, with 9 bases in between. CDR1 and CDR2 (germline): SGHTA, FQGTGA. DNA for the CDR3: TGTGCCAGCAGCTTAGTCGGGAAGACAGATACGCAGTATTTT. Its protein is CASSLVGKTDTQYF.

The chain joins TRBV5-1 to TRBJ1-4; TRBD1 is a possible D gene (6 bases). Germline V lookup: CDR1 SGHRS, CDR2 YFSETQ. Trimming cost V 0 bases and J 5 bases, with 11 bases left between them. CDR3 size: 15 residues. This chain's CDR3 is CASSLAGRGNEKLFF. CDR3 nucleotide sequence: TGCGCCAGCAGCTTGGCAGGCAGGGGAAATGAAAAACTGTTTTTT.

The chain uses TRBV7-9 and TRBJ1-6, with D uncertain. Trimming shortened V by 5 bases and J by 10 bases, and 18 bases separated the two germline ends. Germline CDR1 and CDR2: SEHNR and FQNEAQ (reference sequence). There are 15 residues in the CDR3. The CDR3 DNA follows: TGTGCCAGCAGCCCGGGAAGATCTGAGACCTCACCCCTCCACTTT. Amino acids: CASSPGRSETSPLHF.

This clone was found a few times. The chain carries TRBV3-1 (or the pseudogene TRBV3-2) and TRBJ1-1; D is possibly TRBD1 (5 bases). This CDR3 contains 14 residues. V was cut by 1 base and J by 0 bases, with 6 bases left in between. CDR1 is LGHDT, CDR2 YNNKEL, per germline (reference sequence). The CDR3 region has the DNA TGTGCCAGCAGCCAAGCAGGGATGAACACTGAAGCTTTCTTT. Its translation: CASSQAGMNTEAFF.

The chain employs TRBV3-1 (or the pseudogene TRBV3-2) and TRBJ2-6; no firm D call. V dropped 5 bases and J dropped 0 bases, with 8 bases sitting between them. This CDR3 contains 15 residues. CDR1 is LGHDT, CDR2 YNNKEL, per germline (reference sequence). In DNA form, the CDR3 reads TGTGCCAGCAGCAACCAAGCCTCTGGGGCCAACGTCCTGACTTTC. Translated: CASSNQASGANVLTF.

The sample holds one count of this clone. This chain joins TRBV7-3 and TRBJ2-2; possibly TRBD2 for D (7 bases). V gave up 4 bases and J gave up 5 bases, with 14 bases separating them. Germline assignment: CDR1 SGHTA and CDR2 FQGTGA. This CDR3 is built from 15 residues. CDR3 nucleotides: TGTGCCAGCAGCTCACCAGGGGAGGGGACCGGGGAGCTGTTTTTT. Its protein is CASSSPGEGTGELFF.

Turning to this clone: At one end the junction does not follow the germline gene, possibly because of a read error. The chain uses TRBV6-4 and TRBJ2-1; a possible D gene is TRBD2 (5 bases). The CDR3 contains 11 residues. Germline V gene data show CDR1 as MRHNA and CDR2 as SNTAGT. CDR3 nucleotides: TGTGCCAGCAGTGAGTCCTCTAGGAGGCTCTTC. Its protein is CASSESSRRLF.

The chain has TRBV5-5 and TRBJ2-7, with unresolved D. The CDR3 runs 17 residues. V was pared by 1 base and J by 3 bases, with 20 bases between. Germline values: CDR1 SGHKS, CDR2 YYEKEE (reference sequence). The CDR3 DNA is TGTGCCAGCAGCTTGTCTACCACCCCCAGAACTAACTACGAGCAGTACTTC. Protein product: CASSLSTTPRTNYEQYF.

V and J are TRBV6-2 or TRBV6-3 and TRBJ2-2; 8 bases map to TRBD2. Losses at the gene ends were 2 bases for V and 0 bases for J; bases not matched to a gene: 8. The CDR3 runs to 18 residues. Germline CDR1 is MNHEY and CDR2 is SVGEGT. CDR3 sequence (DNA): TGTGCCAGCAGTTACGGGACTAGAGTTTCCCCGAACACCGGGGAGCTGTTTTTT. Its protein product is CASSYGTRVSPNTGELFF.

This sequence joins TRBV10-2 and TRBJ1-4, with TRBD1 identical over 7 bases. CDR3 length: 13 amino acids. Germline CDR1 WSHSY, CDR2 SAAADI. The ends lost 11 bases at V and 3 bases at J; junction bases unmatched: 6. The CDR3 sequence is CAVRGSANEKLFF. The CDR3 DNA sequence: TGCGCCGTCAGGGGGTCCGCTAATGAAAAACTGTTTTTT.

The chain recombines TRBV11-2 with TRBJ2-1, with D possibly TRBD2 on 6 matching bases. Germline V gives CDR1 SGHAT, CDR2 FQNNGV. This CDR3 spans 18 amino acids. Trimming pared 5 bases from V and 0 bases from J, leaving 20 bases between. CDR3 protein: CASSPGGAGTSSYNEQFF. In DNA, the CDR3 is TGTGCCAGCAGCCCAGGCGGGGCGGGGACCAGCTCCTACAATGAGCAGTTCTTC.

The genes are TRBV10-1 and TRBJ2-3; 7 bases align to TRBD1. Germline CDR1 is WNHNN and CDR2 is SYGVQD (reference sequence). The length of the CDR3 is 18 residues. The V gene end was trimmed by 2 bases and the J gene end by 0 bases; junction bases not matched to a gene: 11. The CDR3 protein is CASSEAIMGQLSTDTQYF. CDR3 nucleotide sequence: TGCGCCAGCAGTGAGGCAATTATGGGACAGCTTAGCACAGATACGCAGTATTTT.

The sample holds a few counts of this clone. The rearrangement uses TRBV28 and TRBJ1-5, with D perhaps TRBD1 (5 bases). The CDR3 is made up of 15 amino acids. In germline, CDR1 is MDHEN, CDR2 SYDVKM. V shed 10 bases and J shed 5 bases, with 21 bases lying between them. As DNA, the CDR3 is TGTGCCACCAATGGGTGGGGTTTAGGGGATCAGCCCCAGCATTTT. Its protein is CATNGWGLGDQPQHF.

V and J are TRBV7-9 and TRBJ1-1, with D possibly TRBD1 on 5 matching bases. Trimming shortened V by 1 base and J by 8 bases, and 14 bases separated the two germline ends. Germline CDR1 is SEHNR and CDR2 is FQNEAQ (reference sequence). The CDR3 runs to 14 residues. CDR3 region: CASSLGGRAHEAFF. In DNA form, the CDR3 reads TGTGCCAGCAGCTTAGGGGGCCGGGCCCACGAAGCTTTCTTT.

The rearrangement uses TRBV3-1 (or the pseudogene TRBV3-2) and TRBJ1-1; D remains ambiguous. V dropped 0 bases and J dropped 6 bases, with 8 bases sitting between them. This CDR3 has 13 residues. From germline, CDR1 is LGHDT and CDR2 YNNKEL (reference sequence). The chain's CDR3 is CASSQELQAEAFF. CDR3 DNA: TGTGCCAGCAGCCAAGAACTCCAGGCTGAAGCTTTCTTT.

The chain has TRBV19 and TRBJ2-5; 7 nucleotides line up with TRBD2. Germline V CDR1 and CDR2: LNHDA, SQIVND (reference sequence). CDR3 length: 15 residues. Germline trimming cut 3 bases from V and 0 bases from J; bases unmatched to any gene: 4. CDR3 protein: CASSIGRGYQETQYF. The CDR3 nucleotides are TGTGCCAGTAGTATCGGGCGGGGGTACCAAGAGACCCAGTACTTC. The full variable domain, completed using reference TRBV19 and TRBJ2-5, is DGGITQSPKYLFRKEGQNVTLSCEQNLNHDAMYWYRQDPGQGLRLIYYSQIVNDFQKGDIAEGYSVSREKKESFPLTVTSAQKNPTAFYLCASSIGRGYQETQYFGPGTRLLVL.

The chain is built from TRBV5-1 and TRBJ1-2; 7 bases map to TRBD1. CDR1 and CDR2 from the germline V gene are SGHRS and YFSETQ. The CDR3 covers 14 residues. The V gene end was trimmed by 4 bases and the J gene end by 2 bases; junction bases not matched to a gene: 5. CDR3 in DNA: TGCGCCAGCAGCGAACAGGGGATGAACTATGGCTACACCTTC. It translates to CASSEQGMNYGYTF.

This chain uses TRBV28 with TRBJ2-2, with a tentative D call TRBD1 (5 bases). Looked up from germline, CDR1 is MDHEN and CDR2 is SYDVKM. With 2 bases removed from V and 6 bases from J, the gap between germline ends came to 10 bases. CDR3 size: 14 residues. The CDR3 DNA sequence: TGTGCCAGCAGTTTACCGGGCAGGGCCGGGGAGCTGTTTTTT. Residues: CASSLPGRAGELFF.

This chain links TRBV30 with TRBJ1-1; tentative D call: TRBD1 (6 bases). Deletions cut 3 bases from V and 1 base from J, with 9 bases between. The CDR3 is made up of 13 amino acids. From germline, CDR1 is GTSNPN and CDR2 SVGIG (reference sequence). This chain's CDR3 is CAWSGTQNTEAFF. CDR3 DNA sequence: TGTGCCTGGAGCGGGACACAGAACACTGAAGCTTTCTTT.